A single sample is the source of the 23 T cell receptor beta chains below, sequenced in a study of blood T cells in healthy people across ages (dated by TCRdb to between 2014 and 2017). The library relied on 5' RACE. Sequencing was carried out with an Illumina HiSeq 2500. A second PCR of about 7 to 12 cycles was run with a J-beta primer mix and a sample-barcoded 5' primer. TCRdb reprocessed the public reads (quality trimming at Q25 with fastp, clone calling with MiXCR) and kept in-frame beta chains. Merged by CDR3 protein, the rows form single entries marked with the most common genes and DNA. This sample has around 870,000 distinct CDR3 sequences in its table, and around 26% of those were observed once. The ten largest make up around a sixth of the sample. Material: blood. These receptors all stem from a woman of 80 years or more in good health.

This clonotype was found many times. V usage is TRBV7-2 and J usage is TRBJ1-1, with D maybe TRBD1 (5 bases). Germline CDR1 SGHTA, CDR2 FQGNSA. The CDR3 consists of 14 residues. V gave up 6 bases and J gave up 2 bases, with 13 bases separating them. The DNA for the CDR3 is TGTGCCAGCAGGACCGACAGACTAAACACTGAAGCTTTCTTT. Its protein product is CASRTDRLNTEAFF.

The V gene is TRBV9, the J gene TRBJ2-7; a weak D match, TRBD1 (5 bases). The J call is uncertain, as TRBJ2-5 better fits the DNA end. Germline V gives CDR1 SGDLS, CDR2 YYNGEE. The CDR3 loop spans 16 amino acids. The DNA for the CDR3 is TGTGCCAGCAGTCCTACCCAGGGATCGTGGGTCGAGACCCAGTACTTC. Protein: CASSPTQGSWVETQYF.

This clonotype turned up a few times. CDR3 sequence: CASRLDPIKNIQYF. The CDR3 bases are TGTGCCAGCAGGTTGGACCCAATCAAAAACATTCAGTACTTC. The chain couples TRBV12-3 or TRBV12-4 to TRBJ2-4; D gene ambiguous. This CDR3 comprises 14 residues. The germline V and J ends were trimmed by 6 bases and 3 bases, with 12 bases remaining between them.

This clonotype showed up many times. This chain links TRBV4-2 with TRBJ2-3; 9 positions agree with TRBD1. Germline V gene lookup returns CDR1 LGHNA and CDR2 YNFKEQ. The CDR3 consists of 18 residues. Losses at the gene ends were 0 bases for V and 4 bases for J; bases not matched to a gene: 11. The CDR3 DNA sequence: TGTGCCAGCAGCCAAGATAACGTAGGACAGGGGTGGTCAGATACGCAGTATTTT. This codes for CASSQDNVGQGWSDTQYF.

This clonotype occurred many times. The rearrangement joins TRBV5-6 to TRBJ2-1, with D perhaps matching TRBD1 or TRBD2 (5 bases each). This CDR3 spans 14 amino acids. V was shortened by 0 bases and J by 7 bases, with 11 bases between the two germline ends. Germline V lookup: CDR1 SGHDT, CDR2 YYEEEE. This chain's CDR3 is CASSLDDSGNEQFF. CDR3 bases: TGTGCCAGCAGCTTGGATGACAGCGGAAATGAGCAGTTCTTC.

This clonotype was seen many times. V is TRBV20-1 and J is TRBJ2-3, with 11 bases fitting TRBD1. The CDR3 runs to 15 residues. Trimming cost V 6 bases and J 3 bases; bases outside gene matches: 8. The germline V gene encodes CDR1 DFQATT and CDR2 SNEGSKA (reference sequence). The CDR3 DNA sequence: TGCAGTGCCCAGGACAGGGGGCATGAGACAGATACGCAGTATTTT. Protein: CSAQDRGHETDTQYF.

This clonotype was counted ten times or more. CDR3 DNA sequence: TGTGCCAGCAGCTTTCAGGGTTCTGGAGAGACCCAGTACTTC. Protein sequence: CASSFQGSGETQYF. This chain connects TRBV7-2 to TRBJ2-5; a weak D match, TRBD1 (5 bases). Looked up from germline, CDR1 is SGHTA and CDR2 is FQGNSA. The V gene lost 3 bases and the J gene lost 4 bases, with 12 bases spanning the gap. The CDR3 extends over 14 amino acids.

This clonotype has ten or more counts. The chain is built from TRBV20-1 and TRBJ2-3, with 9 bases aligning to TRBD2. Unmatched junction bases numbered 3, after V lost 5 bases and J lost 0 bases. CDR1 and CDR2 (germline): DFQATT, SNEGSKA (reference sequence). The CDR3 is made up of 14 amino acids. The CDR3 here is CSAATSGSTDTQYF. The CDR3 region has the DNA TGCAGTGCTGCCACTAGCGGGAGCACAGATACGCAGTATTTT.

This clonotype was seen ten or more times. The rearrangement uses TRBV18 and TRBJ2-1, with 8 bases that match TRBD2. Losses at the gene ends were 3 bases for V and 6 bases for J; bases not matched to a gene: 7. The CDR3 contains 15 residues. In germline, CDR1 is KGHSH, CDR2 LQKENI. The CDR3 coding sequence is TGTGCCAGCTCACCCCGGCGGGAGGCGAGCAATGAGCAGTTCTTC. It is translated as CASSPRREASNEQFF.

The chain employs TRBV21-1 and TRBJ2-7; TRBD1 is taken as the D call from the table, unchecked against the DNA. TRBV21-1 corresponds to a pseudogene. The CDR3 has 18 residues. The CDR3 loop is CASPCPPPLSLFAWEQYF. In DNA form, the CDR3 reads TGTGCCAGCCCCTGCCCCCCCCCTCTTTCCCTTTTCGCATGGGAGCAGTACTTC.

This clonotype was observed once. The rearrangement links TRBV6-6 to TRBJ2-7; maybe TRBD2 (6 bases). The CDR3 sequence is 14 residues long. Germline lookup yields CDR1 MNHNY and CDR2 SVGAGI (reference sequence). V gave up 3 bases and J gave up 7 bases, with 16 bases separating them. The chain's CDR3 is CASSYLLAGWEQYF. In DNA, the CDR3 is TGTGCCAGCAGTTATTTACTAGCAGGGTGGGAGCAGTACTTC.

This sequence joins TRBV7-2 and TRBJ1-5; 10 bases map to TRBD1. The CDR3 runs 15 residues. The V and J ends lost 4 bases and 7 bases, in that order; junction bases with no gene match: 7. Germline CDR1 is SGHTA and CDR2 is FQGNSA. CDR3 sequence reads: CASSSDRGTRQPQHF. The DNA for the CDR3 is TGTGCCAGCAGCTCGGACAGGGGGACGAGGCAGCCCCAGCATTTT.

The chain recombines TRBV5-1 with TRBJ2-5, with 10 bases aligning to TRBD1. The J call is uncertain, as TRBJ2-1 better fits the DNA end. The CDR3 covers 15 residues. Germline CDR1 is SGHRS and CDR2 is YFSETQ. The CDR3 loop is CASSPRDRGQETQFF. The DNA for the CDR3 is TGCGCCAGCAGCCCCCGGGACAGGGGCCAAGAGACCCAGTTCTTC.

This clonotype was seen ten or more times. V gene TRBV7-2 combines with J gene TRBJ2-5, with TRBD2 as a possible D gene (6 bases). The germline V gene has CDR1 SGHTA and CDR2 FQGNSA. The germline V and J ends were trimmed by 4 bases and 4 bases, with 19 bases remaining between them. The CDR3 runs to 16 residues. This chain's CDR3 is CASSSFPGTGRETQYF. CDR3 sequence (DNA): TGTGCCAGCAGCTCATTCCCCGGGACTGGCAGAGAGACCCAGTACTTC. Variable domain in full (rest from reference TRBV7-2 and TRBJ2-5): GAGVSQSPSNKVTEKGKDVELRCDPISGHTALYWYRQSLGQGLEFLIYFQGNSAPDKSGLPSDRFSAERTGGSVSTLTIQRTQQEDSAVYLCASSSFPGTGRETQYFGPGTRLLVL.

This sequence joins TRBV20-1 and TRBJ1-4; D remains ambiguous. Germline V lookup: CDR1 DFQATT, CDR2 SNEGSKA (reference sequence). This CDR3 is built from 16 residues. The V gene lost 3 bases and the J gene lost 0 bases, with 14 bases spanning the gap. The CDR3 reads CSASPQRYATNEKLFF. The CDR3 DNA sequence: TGCAGTGCTAGTCCCCAGAGATATGCAACTAATGAAAAACTGTTTTTT.

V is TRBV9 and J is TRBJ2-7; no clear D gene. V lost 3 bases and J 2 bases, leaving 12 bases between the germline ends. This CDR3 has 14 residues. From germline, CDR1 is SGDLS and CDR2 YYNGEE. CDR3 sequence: CASSDNRQTYEQYF. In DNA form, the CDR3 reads TGTGCCAGCAGCGACAACCGCCAAACCTACGAGCAGTACTTC. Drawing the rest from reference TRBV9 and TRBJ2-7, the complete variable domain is DSGVTQTPKHLITATGQRVTLRCSPRSGDLSVYWYQQSLDQGLQFLIQYYNGEERAKGNILERFSAQQFPDLHSELNLSSLELGDSALYFCASSDNRQTYEQYFGPGTRLTVT.

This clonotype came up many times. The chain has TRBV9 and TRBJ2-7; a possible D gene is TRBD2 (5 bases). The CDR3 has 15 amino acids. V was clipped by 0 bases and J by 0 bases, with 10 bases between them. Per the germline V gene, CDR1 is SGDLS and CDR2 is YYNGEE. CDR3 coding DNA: TGTGCCAGCAGCGTAGGTATCGGGGACTCCTACGAGCAGTACTTC. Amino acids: CASSVGIGDSYEQYF.

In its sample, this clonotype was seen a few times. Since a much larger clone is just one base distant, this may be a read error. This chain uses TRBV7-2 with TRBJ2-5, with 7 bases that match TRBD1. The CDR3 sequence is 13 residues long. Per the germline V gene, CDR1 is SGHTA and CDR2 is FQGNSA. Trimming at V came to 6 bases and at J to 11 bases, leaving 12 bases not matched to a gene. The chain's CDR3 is CASRPGTDNEQYF. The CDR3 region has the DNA TGTGCCAGCAGACCCGGGACAGACAATGAGCAGTACTTC.

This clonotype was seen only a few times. The CDR3 is CASSLRTSGYGYTF. Here the CDR3 DNA reads TGTGCCAGCAGTTTAAGGACTAGTGGCTATGGCTACACCTTC. This rearrangement joins TRBV27 to TRBJ1-2; D is unresolved. Germline CDR1 reads MNHEY; CDR2 reads SMNVEV (reference sequence). This CDR3 spans 14 amino acids. Between the trimmed V and J ends, which lost 2 bases and 4 bases, there was a span of 11 bases.

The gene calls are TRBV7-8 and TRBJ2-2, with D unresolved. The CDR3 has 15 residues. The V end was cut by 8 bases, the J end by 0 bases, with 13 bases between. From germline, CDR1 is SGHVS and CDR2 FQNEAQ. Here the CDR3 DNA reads TGTGCCAGCGTCTTAGGCAACGCGAACACCGGGGAGCTGTTTTTT. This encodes CASVLGNANTGELFF.

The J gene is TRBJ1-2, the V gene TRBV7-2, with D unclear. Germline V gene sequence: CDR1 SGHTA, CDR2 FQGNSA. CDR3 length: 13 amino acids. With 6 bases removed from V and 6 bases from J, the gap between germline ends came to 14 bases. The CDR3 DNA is TGTGCCAGCAGGACCGGGAATGAAGATGGCTACACCTTC. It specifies CASRTGNEDGYTF.

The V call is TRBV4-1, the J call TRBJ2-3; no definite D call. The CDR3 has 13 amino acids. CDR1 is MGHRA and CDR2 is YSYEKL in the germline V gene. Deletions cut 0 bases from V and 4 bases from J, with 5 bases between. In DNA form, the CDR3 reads TGCGCCAGCAGCCAAGATCCCCCAGATACGCAGTATTTT. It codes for CASSQDPPDTQYF.

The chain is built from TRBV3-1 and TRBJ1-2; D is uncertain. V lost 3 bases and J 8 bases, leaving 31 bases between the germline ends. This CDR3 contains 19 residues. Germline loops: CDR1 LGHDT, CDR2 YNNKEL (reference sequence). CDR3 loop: CASSHRGARQEFLSRGYTF. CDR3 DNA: TGTGCCAGCAGCCATCGCGGCGCCCGGCAGGAGTTTCTATCTCGGGGCTACACCTTC.